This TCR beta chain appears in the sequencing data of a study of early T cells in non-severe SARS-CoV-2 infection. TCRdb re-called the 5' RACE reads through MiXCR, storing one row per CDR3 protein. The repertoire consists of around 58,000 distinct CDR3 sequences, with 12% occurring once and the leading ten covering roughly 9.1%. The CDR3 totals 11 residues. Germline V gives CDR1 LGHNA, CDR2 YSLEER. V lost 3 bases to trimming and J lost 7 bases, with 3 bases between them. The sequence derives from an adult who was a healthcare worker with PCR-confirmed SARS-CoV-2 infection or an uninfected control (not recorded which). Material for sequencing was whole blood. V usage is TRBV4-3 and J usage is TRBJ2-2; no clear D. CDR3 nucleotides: TGCGCCAGCAGCCATTACGGGGAGCTGTTTTTT. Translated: CASSHYGELFF.